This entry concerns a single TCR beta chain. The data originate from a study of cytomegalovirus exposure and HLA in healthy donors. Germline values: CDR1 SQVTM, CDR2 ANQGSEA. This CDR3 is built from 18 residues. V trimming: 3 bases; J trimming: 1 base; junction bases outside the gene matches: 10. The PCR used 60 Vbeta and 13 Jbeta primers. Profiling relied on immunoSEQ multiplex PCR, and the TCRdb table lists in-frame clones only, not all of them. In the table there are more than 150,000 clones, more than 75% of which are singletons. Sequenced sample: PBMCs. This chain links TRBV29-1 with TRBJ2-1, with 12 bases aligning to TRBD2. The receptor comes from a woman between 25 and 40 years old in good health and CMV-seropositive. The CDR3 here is CSVEAASGGALSYNEQFF. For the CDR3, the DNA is TGCAGCGTTGAGGCGGCTAGCGGGGGGGCCCTGTCCTACAATGAGCAGTTCTTC.